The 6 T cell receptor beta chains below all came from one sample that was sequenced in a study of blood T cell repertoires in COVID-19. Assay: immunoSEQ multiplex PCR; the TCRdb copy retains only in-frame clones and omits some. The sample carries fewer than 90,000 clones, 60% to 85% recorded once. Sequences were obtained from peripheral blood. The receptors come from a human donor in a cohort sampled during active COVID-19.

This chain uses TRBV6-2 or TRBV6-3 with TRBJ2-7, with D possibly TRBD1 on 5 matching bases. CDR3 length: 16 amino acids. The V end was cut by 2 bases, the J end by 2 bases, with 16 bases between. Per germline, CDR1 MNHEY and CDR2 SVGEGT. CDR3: CASSYGSRTQAYEQYF. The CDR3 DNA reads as TGTGCCAGCAGTTACGGATCGCGGACACAAGCCTACGAGCAGTACTTC.

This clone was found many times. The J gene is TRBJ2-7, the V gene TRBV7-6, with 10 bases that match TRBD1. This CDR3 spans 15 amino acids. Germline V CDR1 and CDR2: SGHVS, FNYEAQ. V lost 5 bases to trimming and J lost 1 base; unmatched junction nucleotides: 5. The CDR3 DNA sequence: TGTGCCAGCAGCAGAGGACAGGGGGTTTCCTACGAGCAGTACTTC. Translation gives CASSRGQGVSYEQYF. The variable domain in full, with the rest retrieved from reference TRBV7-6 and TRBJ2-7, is GAGVSQSPRYKVTKRGQDVALRCDPISGHVSLYWYRQALGQGPEFLTYFNYEAQQDKSGLPNDRFSAERPEGSISTLTIQRTEQRDSAMYRCASSRGQGVSYEQYFGPGTRLTVT.

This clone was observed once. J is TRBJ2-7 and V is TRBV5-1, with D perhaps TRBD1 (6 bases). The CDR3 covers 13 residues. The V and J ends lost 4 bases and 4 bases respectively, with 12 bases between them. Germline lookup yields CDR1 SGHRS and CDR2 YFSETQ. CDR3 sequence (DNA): TGCGCCAGCAGCAGGGACAATATTTACGAGCAGTACTTC. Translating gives CASSRDNIYEQYF.

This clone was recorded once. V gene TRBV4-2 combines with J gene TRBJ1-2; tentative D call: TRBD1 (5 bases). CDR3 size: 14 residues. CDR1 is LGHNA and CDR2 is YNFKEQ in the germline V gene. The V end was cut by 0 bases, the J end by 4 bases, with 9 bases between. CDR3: CASSQDQGIYGYTF. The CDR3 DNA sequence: TGTGCCAGCAGCCAAGATCAGGGTATCTATGGCTACACCTTC.

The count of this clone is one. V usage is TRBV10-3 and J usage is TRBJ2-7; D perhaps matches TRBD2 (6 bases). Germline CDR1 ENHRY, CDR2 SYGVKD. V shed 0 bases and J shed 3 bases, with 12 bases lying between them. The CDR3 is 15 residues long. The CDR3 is CAISESTSYRYEQYF. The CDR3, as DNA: TGTGCCATCAGTGAGTCGACTAGTTATCGCTACGAGCAGTACTTC.

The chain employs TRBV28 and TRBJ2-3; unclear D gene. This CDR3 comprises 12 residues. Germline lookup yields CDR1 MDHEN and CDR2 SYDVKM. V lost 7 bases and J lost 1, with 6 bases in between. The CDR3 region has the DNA TGTGCCAGCACCCGAGGCACAGATACGCAGTATTTT. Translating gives CASTRGTDTQYF.